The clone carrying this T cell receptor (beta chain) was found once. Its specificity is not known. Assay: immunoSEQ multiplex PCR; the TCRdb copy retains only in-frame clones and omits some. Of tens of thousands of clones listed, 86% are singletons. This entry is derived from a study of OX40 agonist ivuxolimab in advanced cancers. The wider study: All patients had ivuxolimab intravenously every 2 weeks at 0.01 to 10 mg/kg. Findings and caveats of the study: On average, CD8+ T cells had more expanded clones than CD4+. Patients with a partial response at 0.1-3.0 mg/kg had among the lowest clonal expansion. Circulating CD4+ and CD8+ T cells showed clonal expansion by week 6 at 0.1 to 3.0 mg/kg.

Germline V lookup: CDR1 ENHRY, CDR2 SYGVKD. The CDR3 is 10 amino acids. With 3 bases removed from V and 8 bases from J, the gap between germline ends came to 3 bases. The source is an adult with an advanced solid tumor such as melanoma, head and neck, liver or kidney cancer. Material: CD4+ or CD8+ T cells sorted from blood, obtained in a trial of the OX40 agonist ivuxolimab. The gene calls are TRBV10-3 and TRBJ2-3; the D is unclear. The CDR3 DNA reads TGTGCCATCAGTGACACTACGCAGTATTTT. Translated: CAISDTTQYF.